The rows below give T cell receptor beta chains drawn from one sample of a study of cytomegalovirus exposure and HLA in healthy donors. The assay was immunoSEQ multiplex PCR, and TCRdb's table has in-frame clones only and misses some. Its listing shows approximately 100,000 clones. Sequencing input: PBMCs. These TCRs come from a man aged 45-65 years in good health and CMV-seropositive. Both conserved end residues are part of each CDR3. A D gene is named only where the DNA matches it firmly. Only some rows state a clone size, as once, few, many or a class for expanded clones.

CDR3 protein	CDR3 DNA	V gene	clone size	D gene	J gene
CASSEGAYLFTEAFF	TGTGCCAGCAGTGAAGGGGCATATCTGTTCACTGAAGCTTTCTTT	TRBV2	NA	NA	TRBJ1-1
CASSQEVTGSGANVLTF	TGTGCCAGCAGCCAAGAAGTGACGGGCTCTGGGGCCAACGTCCTGACTTTC	TRBV4-2	NA	NA	TRBJ2-6
CASSLSYRGMNTEAFF	TGTGCCAGCAGCTTATCCTACAGGGGCATGAACACTGAAGCTTTCTTT	TRBV7-9	NA	TRBD1	TRBJ1-1
CASSLGDTLNTEAFF	TGTGCCAGCAGCTTAGGGGACACCTTGAACACTGAAGCTTTCTTT	TRBV7-9	NA	NA	TRBJ1-1
CASSFLETYEQYF	TGTGCCAGCAGCTTTCTGGAGACCTACGAGCAGTACTTC	TRBV11-3	NA	NA	TRBJ2-7
CASSLEGQPNYGYTF	TGCGCCAGCAGCTTGGAGGGACAGCCTAACTATGGCTACACCTTC	TRBV5-1	NA	TRBD1	TRBJ1-2
CASSPRTGMNTEAFF	TGTGCCAGCAGCCCGAGGACAGGGATGAACACTGAAGCTTTCTTT	TRBV7-2	NA	TRBD1	TRBJ1-1
CASSLGTGRWTDTQYF	TGTGCCAGCAGCTTAGGGACAGGCAGGTGGACAGATACGCAGTATTTT	TRBV11-1	NA	TRBD1	TRBJ2-3
CSAEGSETYEQFF	TGCAGCGCTGAGGGTAGCGAAACGTATGAGCAGTTCTTC	TRBV29-1	NA	NA	TRBJ2-1
CASSPIAGTEAFF	TGCGCCAGCAGCCCGATTGCGGGCACTGAAGCTTTCTTT	TRBV5-1	NA	NA	TRBJ1-1
CASRQDGNYGYTF	TGTGCCAGCAGACAGGACGGAAACTATGGCTACACCTTC	TRBV6-5	NA	NA	TRBJ1-2
CASSETGTGDLLNTEAFF	TGCGCCAGCAGTGAGACCGGGACAGGGGATTTATTGAACACTGAAGCTTTCTTT	TRBV10-2	NA	TRBD1	TRBJ1-1
CASSLTQETQYF	TGTGCCAGCAGCTTAACACAAGAGACCCAGTACTTC	TRBV13	NA	NA	TRBJ2-5
CASSLSPRTGWGGYTF	TGTGCCAGCAGTTTATCGCCCCGGACAGGGTGGGGTGGCTACACCTTC	TRBV27	NA	TRBD1	TRBJ1-2
CASSQRGQGVWDTEAFF	TGTGCCAGCAGCCAGAGGGGACAGGGGGTGTGGGACACTGAAGCTTTCTTT	TRBV14	NA	TRBD1	TRBJ1-1
CASSEREGLDTQYF	TGTGCCAGCAGTGAGCGGGAGGGCCTCGATACGCAGTATTTT	TRBV10-3	NA	TRBD2	TRBJ2-3
CASSLAVAGGSSYEQYF	TGTGCCAGCAGCTTAGCGGTAGCGGGAGGGAGCTCCTACGAGCAGTACTTC	TRBV11-1	NA	TRBD2	TRBJ2-7
CASSDRDTESFLGGYTF	TGTGCCAGCAGTGATAGGGACACCGAATCGTTTCTGGGGGGCTACACCTTC	TRBV6-1	NA	NA	TRBJ1-2
CAWKKDRSSYNEQFF	TGTGCCTGGAAAAAAGACAGGAGCTCCTACAATGAGCAGTTCTTC	TRBV30	NA	NA	TRBJ2-1
CASSVAGDDNEQFF	TGTGCCAGCAGCGTCGCGGGGGACGACAATGAGCAGTTCTTC	TRBV9	NA	TRBD2	TRBJ2-1
CASSSRQASGKGKQFF	TGTGCCAGCAGCTCGCGCCAAGCTAGCGGGAAAGGAAAGCAGTTCTTC	TRBV11-2	NA	TRBD2	TRBJ2-1
CASSRLRGEAFF	TGTGCCAGCAGTCGACTCAGAGGGGAAGCTTTCTTT	TRBV6-5	NA	NA	TRBJ1-1
CASTRGPWADTEAFF	TGTGCCAGTACGAGGGGGCCCTGGGCTGACACTGAAGCTTTCTTT	TRBV19	NA	TRBD1	TRBJ1-1
CASSPRVNTEAFF	TGTGCCAGCAGCCCGCGTGTGAACACTGAAGCTTTCTTT	TRBV7-9	NA	NA	TRBJ1-1
CASSYPGAGELFF	TGTGCCAGCAGCTATCCCGGGGCCGGGGAGCTGTTTTTT	TRBV5-4	NA	NA	TRBJ2-2
CASSLGYGGGNEQFF	TGTGCCAGCAGCTTAGGGTACGGGGGTGGGAATGAGCAGTTCTTC	TRBV7-6	medium-sized	NA	TRBJ2-1
CASSQLWTGVNEQFF	TGCGCCAGCAGCCAACTATGGACAGGGGTCAATGAGCAGTTCTTC	TRBV4-3	NA	TRBD1	TRBJ2-1
CASSFGLLRLSSYNEQFF	TGTGCCAGCAGCTTCGGACTCCTCAGATTAAGCTCCTACAATGAGCAGTTCTTC	TRBV7-9	NA	NA	TRBJ2-1
CASSLRGGQFLHF	TGTGCCAGCAGCTTAAGGGGGGGGCAATTTCTCCACTTC	TRBV7-3	NA	NA	TRBJ2-7
CASSLLAGGTYEQYF	TGTGCCAGCAGCTTACTAGCGGGGGGCACCTACGAGCAGTACTTC	TRBV7-9	NA	TRBD2	TRBJ2-7
CSVEDPLSALAKNIQYF	TGCAGCGTTGAAGACCCCCTTAGCGCACTAGCCAAAAACATTCAGTACTTC	TRBV29-1	NA	NA	TRBJ2-4
CASSLEGSSGANVLTF	TGCGCCAGCAGCTTGGAAGGGAGCTCTGGGGCCAACGTCCTGACTTTC	TRBV5-1	NA	NA	TRBJ2-6
CASSLWDRGFNEQFF	TGTGCCAGCAGCTTATGGGACAGGGGCTTCAATGAGCAGTTCTTC	TRBV7-3	NA	TRBD1	TRBJ2-1
CASTPGDSATYEQYF	TGTGCCAGCACCCCCGGGGATTCGGCCACCTACGAGCAGTACTTC	TRBV5-4	NA	NA	TRBJ2-7
CASNRGEVNTEAFF	TGTGCCAGCAACCGGGGAGAGGTGAACACTGAAGCTTTCTTT	TRBV13	NA	NA	TRBJ1-1
CASTSTGRRNTEAFF	TGTGCCAGCACCTCTACAGGCCGGAGGAACACTGAAGCTTTCTTT	TRBV6-5	NA	NA	TRBJ1-1
CASSASATSVYNEQFF	TGTGCCAGCAGTGCCTCCGCGACTAGCGTGTACAATGAGCAGTTCTTC	TRBV6-4	NA	TRBD2	TRBJ2-1
CASSLKGGGTGELFF	TGTGCCAGCAGCTTAAAAGGAGGAGGGACCGGGGAGCTGTTTTTT	TRBV7-3	NA	NA	TRBJ2-2
CASRLLAGGGNEQFF	TGTGCCAGCAGGTTACTAGCGGGAGGGGGCAATGAGCAGTTCTTC	TRBV7-8	NA	TRBD2	TRBJ2-1
CASSVAPSSYNEQFF	TGTGCCAGCAGCGTAGCCCCGAGCTCCTACAATGAGCAGTTCTTC	TRBV9	NA	NA	TRBJ2-1
CASSLGLPASYEQYF	TGTGCCAGCAGCCTGGGACTCCCCGCGAGCTACGAGCAGTACTTC	TRBV11-3	NA	NA	TRBJ2-7